This T cell receptor (beta chain) was captured in a study of tumor-infiltrating lymphocytes in primary liver carcinoma. Background on the study: The neoplasms were of stage T1-T3 N0M0, with dimensions of roughly 4.2 to 10 cm across.

Co-extracting RNA and DNA was done with roughly 17-33 mg of unsorted bulk tissue as input. From germline, CDR1 is SGHRS and CDR2 YFSETQ. This CDR3 is built from 16 residues. TCR beta cDNA was prepared out of around 460 ng total RNA by means of a constant-region primer. For TCR beta, libraries were produced by three nested multiplex PCR rounds using slightly modified ARM-PCR. The first two PCR rounds used TRBV1-TRBV30 primers with a Cbeta primer, roughly 10 cycles each. In TCRdb, the multiplex PCR reads were re-called with MiXCR into one record per CDR3 protein. The sample includes tens of thousands of distinct CDR3 sequences, around 64% of them seen just once. For this clonotype: An end of the junction does not agree with germline; a read error may underlie this.

This receptor was taken from a man aged 40-49 years with primary liver carcinoma and hepatitis B virus infection. The sequenced sample consisted of liver tumor tissue from sampling region 5. Subset in this sample: tumor region T5, tumor centre. The V call is TRBV5-1, the J call TRBJ2-1, with a weak D call TRBD2 (6 bases). Here the CDR3 DNA reads TGCGCCAGGAACCGGGACTTGCAGTCCTCCTGCAATGAGCAGTTCTTC. Amino acids: CARNRDLQSSCNEQFF. The full variable domain, its missing parts supplied by reference TRBV5-1 and TRBJ2-1, is KAGVTQTPRYLIKTRGQQVTLSCSPISGHRSVSWYQQTPGQGLQFLFEYFSETQRNKGNFPGRFSGRQFSNSRSEMNVSTLELGDSALYLCARNRDLQSSCNEQFFGPGTRLTVL.